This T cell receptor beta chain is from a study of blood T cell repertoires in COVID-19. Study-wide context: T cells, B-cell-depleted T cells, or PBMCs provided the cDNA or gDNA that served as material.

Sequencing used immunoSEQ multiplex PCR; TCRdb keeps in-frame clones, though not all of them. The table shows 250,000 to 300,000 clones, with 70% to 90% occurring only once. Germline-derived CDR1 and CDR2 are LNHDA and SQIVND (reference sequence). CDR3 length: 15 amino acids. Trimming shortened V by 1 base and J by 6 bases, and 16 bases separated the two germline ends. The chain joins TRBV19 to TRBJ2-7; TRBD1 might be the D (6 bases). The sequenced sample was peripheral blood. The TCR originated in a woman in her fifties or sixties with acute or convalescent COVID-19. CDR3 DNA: TGTGCCAGTAGTATAGCTCAACAGGGTGTCATCGAGCAGTACTTC. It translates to CASSIAQQGVIEQYF.